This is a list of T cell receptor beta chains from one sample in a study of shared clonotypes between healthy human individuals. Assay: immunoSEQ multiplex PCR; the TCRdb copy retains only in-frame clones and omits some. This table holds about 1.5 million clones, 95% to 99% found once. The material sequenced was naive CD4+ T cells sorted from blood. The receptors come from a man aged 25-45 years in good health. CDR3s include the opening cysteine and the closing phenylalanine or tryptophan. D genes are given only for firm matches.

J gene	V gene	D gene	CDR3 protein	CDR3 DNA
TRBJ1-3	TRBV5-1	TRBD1	CASSSQGQGASGNTIYF	TGCGCCAGCAGCTCACAGGGACAGGGGGCCAGTGGAAACACCATATATTTT
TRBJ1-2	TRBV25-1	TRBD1	CATRTGGNYGYTF	TGTGCCACCAGGACAGGGGGGAACTATGGCTACACCTTC
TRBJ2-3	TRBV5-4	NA	CASRNGWGADTQYF	TGTGCCAGCAGAAACGGATGGGGCGCAGATACGCAGTATTTT
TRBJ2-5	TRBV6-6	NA	CASRAVGGLGTQYF	TGTGCCAGCAGGGCAGTGGGCGGCCTGGGGACCCAGTACTTC
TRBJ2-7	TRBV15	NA	CATSGRTQTYEQYF	TGTGCCACCAGCGGGCGGACTCAAACCTACGAGCAGTACTTC
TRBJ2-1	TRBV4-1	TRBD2	CASSQDGLAGGRDNEQFF	TGCGCCAGCAGCCAAGATGGCCTAGCGGGAGGTCGTGACAATGAGCAGTTCTTC
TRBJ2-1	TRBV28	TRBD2	CASSEPGLAGGLPYNEQFF	TGTGCCAGCAGCGAACCGGGACTAGCGGGAGGGCTTCCCTACAATGAGCAGTTCTTC
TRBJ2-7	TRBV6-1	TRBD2	CASSLGAGGSYEQYF	TGTGCCAGCTCCCTCGGAGCGGGAGGATCGTACGAGCAGTACTTC
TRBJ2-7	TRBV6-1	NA	CASSRTGPEQYF	TGTGCCAGCAGCCGAACAGGGCCCGAGCAGTACTTC
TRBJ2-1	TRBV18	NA	CASSPPGAQSSYNEQFF	TGTGCCAGCTCACCACCGGGAGCACAGAGCTCCTACAATGAGCAGTTCTTC
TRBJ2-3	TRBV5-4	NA	CASSPEDLNTQYF	TGTGCCAGCAGCCCCGAGGATTTAAATACGCAGTATTTT
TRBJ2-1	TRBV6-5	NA	CASSYAERGGNEQFF	TGTGCCAGCAGTTACGCAGAGAGGGGGGGCAATGAGCAGTTCTTC
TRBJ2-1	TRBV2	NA	CASSEKLLSSYNEQFF	TGTGCCAGCAGTGAAAAGCTCCTGAGCTCCTACAATGAGCAGTTCTTC
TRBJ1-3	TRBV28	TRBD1	CAIRDRGSGNTIYF	TGTGCCATACGGGACAGGGGGTCTGGAAACACCATATATTTT
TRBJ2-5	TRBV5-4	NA	CASSLGQGRETQYF	TGTGCCAGCAGCTTGGGGCAGGGACGGGAGACCCAGTACTTC